The clone carrying this T cell receptor beta chain was counted once. This entry comes from a study of blood T cell repertoires in COVID-19. Study background: From T cells, B-cell-depleted T cells, or PBMCs came the material, which was cDNA or gDNA.

Per the study methods: The authors estimated nucleated cell counts from reference gene primer amplification. Sequencing used immunoSEQ multiplex PCR; TCRdb keeps in-frame clones, though not all of them. Clonal size and the V and J genes are those of that table, whereas D and trimming came from the DNA. The profile covers 100,000 to 150,000 clones, with roughly 79% appearing a single time and around 25% taken by the ten largest. Germline values: CDR1 SGHTA, CDR2 FQGNSA. This CDR3 spans 16 amino acids. V shed 1 base and J 2 bases; nucleotides not matched to a gene: 5. This chain links TRBV7-2 with TRBJ2-3, with 8 bases that match TRBD2. The receptor comes from a human donor in a cohort sampled during active COVID-19. Sequencing was performed on peripheral blood. CDR3 nucleotide sequence: TGTGCCAGCAGCTTAGGGACTAGCAAGAACACAGATACGCAGTATTTT. Translating it yields CASSLGTSKNTDTQYF.